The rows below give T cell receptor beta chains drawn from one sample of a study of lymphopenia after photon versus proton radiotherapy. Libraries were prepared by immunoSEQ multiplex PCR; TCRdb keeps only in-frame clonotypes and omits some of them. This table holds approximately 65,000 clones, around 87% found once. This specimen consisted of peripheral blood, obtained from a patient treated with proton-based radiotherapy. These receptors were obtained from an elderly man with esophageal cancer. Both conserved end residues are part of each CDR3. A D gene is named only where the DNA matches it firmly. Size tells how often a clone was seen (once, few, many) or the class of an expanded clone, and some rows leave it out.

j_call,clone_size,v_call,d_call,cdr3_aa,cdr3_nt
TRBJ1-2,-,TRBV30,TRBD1,CAWDQGADYGYTF,TGTGCCTGGGATCAGGGGGCGGACTATGGCTACACCTTC
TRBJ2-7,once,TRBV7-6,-,CASSLAGLPYEQYF,TGTGCCAGCAGCCTGGCGGGACTTCCCTACGAGCAGTACTTC
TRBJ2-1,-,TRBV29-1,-,CSGMGGGDGDYNEQFF,TGCAGCGGTATGGGGGGTGGCGACGGGGACTACAATGAGCAGTTCTTC
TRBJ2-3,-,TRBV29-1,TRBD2,CSVGEGGRTDTQYF,TGCAGCGTTGGGGAGGGCGGGAGAACGGATACGCAGTATTTT
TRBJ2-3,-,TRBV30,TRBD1,CAWSGQGSRADTQYF,TGTGCCTGGAGTGGACAGGGGAGTAGGGCAGATACGCAGTATTTT
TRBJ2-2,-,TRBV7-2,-,CASSETIGELFF,TGTGCCAGCAGCGAGACTATCGGGGAGCTGTTTTTT
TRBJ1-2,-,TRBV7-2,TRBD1,CASRRTGGVYGYTF,TGTGCCAGCAGACGGACAGGGGGCGTTTATGGCTACACCTTC
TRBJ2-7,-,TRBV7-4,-,CASSNGQRYPYEQYF,TGTGCCAGCAGCAATGGACAGAGATACCCTTACGAGCAGTACTTC
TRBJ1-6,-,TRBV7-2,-,CASSFKEVESPLHF,TGTGCCAGCAGCTTTAAGGAGGTAGAGTCACCCCTCCACTTT
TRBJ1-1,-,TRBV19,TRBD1,CASSIDRDRPNTEAFF,TGTGCCAGTAGTATAGATCGGGACAGACCGAACACTGAAGCTTTCTTT
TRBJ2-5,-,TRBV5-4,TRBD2,CASSLGLAGEETQYF,TGTGCCAGCAGCCTGGGACTAGCGGGGGAAGAGACCCAGTACTTC
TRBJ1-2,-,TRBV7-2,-,CASSSVHGQTYGYTF,TGTGCCAGCAGCTCCGTCCATGGACAGACCTATGGCTACACCTTC
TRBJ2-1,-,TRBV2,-,CASSGGPVSYNEQFF,TGTGCCAGCAGTGGAGGTCCTGTATCCTACAATGAGCAGTTCTTC
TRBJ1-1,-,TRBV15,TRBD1,CATSRGQGWTEAFF,TGTGCCACCAGCAGAGGACAGGGATGGACTGAAGCTTTCTTT
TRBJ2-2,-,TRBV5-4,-,CASSPVGAAGELFF,TGTGCCAGCAGCCCCGTGGGGGCGGCCGGGGAGCTGTTTTTT
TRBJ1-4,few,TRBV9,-,CASSNRGRNEKLFF,TGTGCCAGCAGCAACCGCGGCCGTAATGAAAAACTGTTTTTT
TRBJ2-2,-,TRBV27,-,CASSRSGNTGELFF,TGTGCCAGCAGTCGTTCAGGGAACACCGGGGAGCTGTTTTTT
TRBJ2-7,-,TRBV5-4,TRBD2,CASSSGNPYEQYF,TGTGCCAGTTCTAGCGGGAACCCCTACGAGCAGTACTTC
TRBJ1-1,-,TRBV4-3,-,CASSQDVGVPNTEAFF,TGCGCCAGCAGCCAAGATGTAGGTGTTCCGAACACTGAAGCTTTCTTT
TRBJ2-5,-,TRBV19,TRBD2,CASSMGPSGEETQYF,TGTGCCAGTTCCATGGGGCCTAGCGGGGAAGAGACCCAGTACTTC
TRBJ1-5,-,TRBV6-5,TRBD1,CASSSTGGWQPQHF,TGTGCCAGCAGTTCGACAGGGGGCTGGCAGCCCCAGCATTTT
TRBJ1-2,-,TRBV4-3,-,CASSQESSHGYTF,TGCGCCAGCAGCCAAGAATCGAGCCACGGCTACACCTTC